These 9 T cell receptor beta chains originate from one sample sequenced in a study of early T cells in non-severe SARS-CoV-2 infection. Using its own MiXCR run on the 5' RACE reads, TCRdb lists one record per CDR3 protein. Altogether under 60,000 distinct CDR3 sequences are present, about a tenth being singletons, with the ten largest covering around 20%. The sequenced material came from whole blood. The receptor set was obtained from an adult who was a healthcare worker with PCR-confirmed SARS-CoV-2 infection or an uninfected control (not recorded which).

The gene calls are TRBV21-1 and TRBJ1-2; TRBD1, the table's D call, was not compared with the DNA. TRBV21-1 is a pseudogene segment. The CDR3 has 12 residues. In nucleotides, the CDR3 is TGTGCCCTCGGGGCCACAGGGGACGGCTACACCTTC. This encodes CALGATGDGYTF.

V and J are TRBV6-5 and TRBJ2-7, with 8 bases fitting TRBD2. This CDR3 region has 16 residues. The ends lost 2 bases at V and 1 base at J; junction bases unmatched: 7. The V gene's germline CDR1 is MNHEY and CDR2 SVGAGI. CDR3 nucleotide sequence: TGTGCCAGCAGTTACGGCGTAGCGGGGAGTTCCTACGAGCAGTACTTC. Its protein is CASSYGVAGSSYEQYF.

The V and J genes are TRBV6-6 and TRBJ2-3, with 7 positions matching TRBD2. The CDR3 extends over 15 amino acids. CDR1 and CDR2 from the germline V gene are MNHNY and SVGAGI (reference sequence). Trimming at V came to 0 bases and at J to 10 bases, leaving 10 bases not matched to a gene. This chain's CDR3 is CASSYSEREGESQYF. CDR3 bases: TGTGCCAGCAGTTACTCGGAGCGGGAAGGGGAGTCGCAGTATTTT.

This clonotype was observed many times. A much larger clone lies one base from this, so it may be a read error. The genes are TRBV20-1 and TRBJ1-4, with D maybe TRBD1 (5 bases). The CDR3 is 12 amino acids. The germline gives CDR1 DFQATT, CDR2 SNEGSKA (reference sequence). The V gene lost 6 bases and the J gene lost 9 bases, with 14 bases spanning the gap. The CDR3 protein is CSAQGENKKLFF. As DNA, the CDR3 is TGCAGTGCACAAGGGGAGAATAAAAAACTGTTTTTT.

The chain couples TRBV12-3 or TRBV12-4 to TRBJ1-1; D not resolved. This CDR3 comprises 13 residues. The germline V and J ends were trimmed by 7 bases and 5 bases, with 14 bases remaining between them. The CDR3 DNA is TGTGCCAGCAAGGGCCTCCTGGGAACTGAAGCTTTCTTT. Translating it yields CASKGLLGTEAFF.

The table lists this clonotype with a few counts. J is TRBJ2-1 and V is TRBV7-3; 8 nucleotides agree with TRBD2. Germline V lookup: CDR1 SGHTA, CDR2 FQGTGA. The ends lost 5 bases at V and 9 bases at J; junction bases unmatched: 9. This CDR3 has 14 residues. The chain's CDR3 is CASSGTGGPGEQFF. Here the CDR3 DNA reads TGTGCCAGCAGCGGGACGGGGGGGCCCGGTGAGCAGTTCTTC.

This clonotype showed up just a few times. V is TRBV6-5 and J is TRBJ2-1, with 9 bases fitting TRBD1. This CDR3 is 16 amino acids long. Losses at the gene ends were 0 bases for V and 4 bases for J; bases not matched to a gene: 4. The V gene's germline CDR1 is MNHEY and CDR2 SVGAGI. As DNA, the CDR3 is TGTGCCAGCAGTTACTCCGGGACAGGGAGGTACAATGAGCAGTTCTTC. Protein product: CASSYSGTGRYNEQFF.

This clonotype has a handful of counts. The rearrangement links TRBV10-1 to TRBJ2-2; D possibly corresponds to TRBD2 (7 bases). V shed 2 bases and J shed 4 bases, with 8 bases lying between them. CDR3 size: 14 residues. Germline-derived CDR1 and CDR2 are WNHNN and SYGVQD (reference sequence). CDR3 loop: CASSEGGATGELFF. The DNA of the CDR3 is TGCGCCAGCAGTGAGGGGGGGGCCACCGGGGAGCTGTTTTTT.

The chain carries TRBV24-1 and TRBJ2-7, with D tentatively TRBD2 (6 bases). The CDR3 is 16 residues long. Trimming took off 8 bases at V and 1 base at J, with 20 bases between the two ends. Germline V gives CDR1 KGHDR, CDR2 SFDVKD. The CDR3 spells CATTPTRETESYEQYF. The CDR3 DNA is TGTGCCACCACCCCCACTCGGGAGACAGAGTCCTACGAGCAGTACTTC.